Below, 6 T cell receptor beta chains from the same sample are listed, as sequenced in a study of T cells in Graves' hyperthyroidism and ophthalmopathy. Amplification of TCR beta CDR3 regions used RNA as the template. The HTBI primer set drove a first-round RT-PCR of the TCR CDR3. Via MiXCR, TCRdb re-called the multiplex PCR reads, giving one row per CDR3 protein. The repertoire holds hundreds of thousands of distinct CDR3 sequences, with about 45% as singletons. The sequenced sample consisted of peripheral blood or thyroid tissue (not recorded which). These TCRs come from an adult man with Graves' disease, either hyperthyroidism or ophthalmopathy (not recorded which).

The gene calls are TRBV29-1 and TRBJ1-4, with 9 bases aligning to TRBD1. V trimming: 4 bases; J trimming: 7 bases; junction bases outside the gene matches: 16. The CDR3 is 17 amino acids. CDR1 SQVTM and CDR2 ANQGSEA come from the germline V gene. For the CDR3, the DNA is TGCAGCGTTGTCCGACAGGGGGTAGGAGCGAACACTGAAAAACTGTTTTTT. Encoded protein: CSVVRQGVGANTEKLFF.

The J gene is TRBJ1-1, the V gene TRBV29-1; D may be TRBD1 (6 bases). Germline assignment: CDR1 SQVTM and CDR2 ANQGSEA. This CDR3 comprises 12 residues. The V end was cut by 4 bases, the J end by 6 bases, with 12 bases between. As DNA, the CDR3 is TGCAGCGTTGCAGGGGCGATGGCTGAAGCTTTCTTT. Residues: CSVAGAMAEAFF.

This clonotype has just a few counts. The chain combines TRBV20-1 with TRBJ1-2; the D is unclear. CDR3 length: 11 residues. Between the trimmed V and J ends, which lost 6 bases and 8 bases, there was a span of 13 bases. The V gene's germline CDR1 is DFQATT and CDR2 SNEGSKA (reference sequence). The DNA of the CDR3 is TGCAGTGCGCCGGGAGTCCGCGGCTACACCTTC. Amino acids: CSAPGVRGYTF.

This CDR3 is CASSEVLAGDYEQYF. The CDR3 region has the DNA TGTGCCAGCAGTGAAGTACTAGCGGGAGATTACGAGCAGTACTTC. This chain uses TRBV6-6 with TRBJ2-7; 11 bases align to TRBD2. Germline V gene sequence: CDR1 MNHNY, CDR2 SVGAGI (reference sequence). Trimming took 5 bases from V and 4 from J; bases not matched to a gene: 7. The CDR3 spans 15 residues.

This sequence joins TRBV25-1 and TRBJ1-2; the match to TRBD1 covers 7 bases. The CDR3 is 16 residues long. CDR1 and CDR2 (germline): MGHDK, SYGVNS. The V and J ends lost 6 bases and 0 bases, in that order; junction bases with no gene match: 10. The CDR3 DNA follows: TGTGCCAGCAGCGCACAGACAGGGTTGGCTAACTATGGCTACACCTTC. Protein: CASSAQTGLANYGYTF.

In its sample, this clonotype was seen a few times. CDR3 in amino acids: CASSNPETNEKLFF. CDR3 in DNA: TGTGCCAGCAGTAACCCTGAAACTAATGAAAAACTGTTTTTT. This chain connects TRBV5-8 to TRBJ1-4; D unresolved. From germline, CDR1 is SGHTS and CDR2 YDEGEE. This CDR3 contains 14 residues. The ends were cut back, 5 bases at V and 1 base at J, with 9 bases in the middle.